This paragraph covers one T cell receptor (beta chain) sequence. It lacks a known antigen. Per-nucleotide qualities are absent, and no much larger clonotype sits a single base away. The germline V gene specifies SGHNT as CDR1 and YENEEA as CDR2. At the junction V is shortened by 5 bases and J by 6 bases; bases outside the gene matches: 14. The CDR3 numbers 17 residues from cysteine through phenylalanine. CDR3 DNA only is kept here, 51 bases in frame from base 1. The record originates from a study of CD8+ T cells in alopecia areata (dated by TCRdb to the late 2010s). Looking at the study overall: To study T cell clonal expansion in alopecia areata, the researchers applied high-throughput TCRbeta sequencing to both the C3H/HeJ mouse model and human patients. In humans, TCRbeta sequencing was performed on scalp tissue and on sorted CD4+ and CD8+ peripheral blood T cells from healthy controls and from patients with patchy or totalis/universalis alopecia areata. Clonality in the scalp was compared among normal scalp (n=4), patchy alopecia areata scalp (n=8), and alopecia totalis/universalis scalp (n=8). RNA came from the PAXgene miRNA kit for fixed scalp, the miRNeasy kit for PBMCs, and the RNeasy kit for mouse skin. Amplification of TCRbeta CDR3 regions was done by immunoSEQ multiplex PCR using 35 Vbeta forward primers and 13 Jbeta reverse primers. Overall study outcomes, separate from this receptor: Compared with mice, TCR sequences shared between patients were less clear, possibly partly because of HLA diversity across the patient population. Scalp TCR repertoire analysis is complicated because resident alphabeta T cells in normal human skin are also sequenced, whereas mouse skin is dominated by gammadelta T cells. Higher clonality and more expanded CD8+ clones were observed in lesional scalp than in normal scalp, particularly in alopecia totalis/universalis, a finding suggestive of antigenic drive.

PBMCs were isolated by density centrifugation and stained for CD3, CD4 and CD8, and CD4+ and CD8+ T cells were sorted on a FACSAria. Unaffected controls provided scalp biopsies and blood samples. The library was obtained by the immunoSEQ multiplex PCR assay. For TCR sequencing, RNA was extracted from every sample and reverse transcribed into cDNA to serve as template. SuperScript III was used to make first-strand cDNA, primed with a 2:1 mix of oligo-dT and random hexamers. A synthetic immune receptor repertoire was used to gauge amplification bias, and whatever bias remained was removed computationally. In the paper's pipeline: After raw reads were preprocessed to remove errors, the CDR3 was defined following IMGT conventions as running from the conserved cysteine to phenylalanine. Clonality was computed as 1 minus the Shannon entropy, with the entropy normalized by log2 of the number of productive unique TCRs. Whether each scalp clone was CD4 or CD8 was inferred by checking scalp TCRbeta sequences against the CD4 and CD8 repertoires from sorted blood. Not all clones reach the TCRdb copy of this immuneACCESS table, which keeps in-frame sequences only. Checked studies attribute under half of the gap to unresolved V genes and leave the rest unexplained. The V and J calls and the clone size are those of that table, but D and trimming were determined from the DNA. The sample table holds fewer than 150,000 clones, of which roughly 68% were seen once. The top ten clonotypes cover 2.5% to 3% of the sample.

This chain joins TRBV11-3 to TRBJ1-4; 8 bases in between match TRBD1. The sequenced material came from CD4+ T cells sorted from blood. This TCR was recovered from a human donor in good health. The bases read TGTGCCAGCAGCCCTTCCAGACAGGGGCGCGGTCATGAAAAACTGTTTTTT. Translated, it reads CASSPSRQGRGHEKLFF.